One sample yielded the 10 T cell receptor beta chains listed below, sequenced in a study of blood T cell repertoires in COVID-19. Clones were sequenced by immunoSEQ multiplex PCR, and TCRdb holds only the in-frame ones, with some missing. The sample has 150,000 to 200,000 clones; around 90% are singletons. Sequencing was done on a sample of PBMCs or T cells enriched from blood (not recorded which). These receptor sequences come from a woman aged 18-35 years who had recovered from COVID-19.

The V call is TRBV20-1, the J call TRBJ1-2; a possible D gene is TRBD1 (6 bases). V dropped 7 bases and J dropped 4 bases, with 10 bases sitting between them. The germline V gene encodes CDR1 DFQATT and CDR2 SNEGSKA (reference sequence). The CDR3 runs to 11 residues. The CDR3 region has the DNA TGCAGTGGGGGAGGGGGCTATGGCTACACCTTC. Translated, it gives CSGGGGYGYTF.

J is TRBJ2-5 and V is TRBV2, with 7 bases matching TRBD2. Germline V gene sequence: CDR1 SNHLY, CDR2 FYNNEI. The CDR3 sequence is 14 residues long. The ends lost 5 bases at V and 5 bases at J; junction bases unmatched: 8. In DNA form, the CDR3 reads TGTGCCAGCAGTCCTAGACTAGCAGGGGAGACCCAGTACTTC. It yields the protein CASSPRLAGETQYF.

This clone was recorded at least ten times. The CDR3 nucleotides read TGTGCCAGCAGCTTAGTATCTGTTCAAAAACTGTTTTTT. It yields the protein CASSLVSVQKLFF. The chain is built from TRBV11-2 and TRBJ1-4; D call uncertain. The CDR3 is made up of 13 amino acids. CDR1 is SGHAT and CDR2 is FQNNGV in the germline V gene. The germline V and J ends were trimmed by 1 base and 9 bases, with 9 bases remaining between them.

This clone appeared a single time. The gene calls are TRBV4-2 and TRBJ2-2; unclear D gene. Germline CDR1 and CDR2: LGHNA and YNFKEQ. The CDR3 totals 20 residues. V was shortened by 4 bases and J by 4 bases, with 28 bases between the two germline ends. DNA of the CDR3: TGTGCCAGCAGCCCAATAATACCCGATCTGGGCGTATTTCTCACCGGGGAGCTGTTTTTT. Its translation: CASSPIIPDLGVFLTGELFF.

This rearrangement joins TRBV4-1 to TRBJ2-5, with a tentative D call TRBD1 (7 bases). CDR3 length equals 17 residues. V was pared by 4 bases and J by 4 bases, with 22 bases between. CDR1 and CDR2 from the germline V gene are MGHRA and YSYEKL. DNA of the CDR3: TGCGCCAGCAGCCTTCCGGGGGACAGATACCAAAGAGAGACCCAGTACTTC. Amino acids: CASSLPGDRYQRETQYF.

V and J are TRBV19 and TRBJ1-2; TRBD1 aligns across 9 bases. This CDR3 is built from 14 residues. The germline gives CDR1 LNHDA, CDR2 SQIVND (reference sequence). Trimming at V came to 5 bases and at J to 6 bases, leaving 7 bases not matched to a gene. The CDR3 is CASSLRDRAHGYTF. CDR3 nucleotides: TGTGCCAGTAGTCTTCGGGACAGGGCCCATGGCTACACCTTC. The variable domain in full, completed from reference TRBV19 and TRBJ1-2, reads DGGITQSPKYLFRKEGQNVTLSCEQNLNHDAMYWYRQDPGQGLRLIYYSQIVNDFQKGDIAEGYSVSREKKESFPLTVTSAQKNPTAFYLCASSLRDRAHGYTFGSGTRLTVV.

The rearrangement joins TRBV30 to TRBJ1-2, with TRBD1 matching 7 bases. V lost 3 bases to trimming and J lost 8 bases; unmatched junction nucleotides: 6. Germline V gene sequence: CDR1 GTSNPN, CDR2 SVGIG (reference sequence). The CDR3 is 12 residues long. The CDR3 here is CAWRATGMGYTF. Written as DNA, the CDR3 is TGTGCCTGGAGAGCGACAGGGATGGGCTACACCTTC.

The J gene is TRBJ2-7, the V gene TRBV28; D is ambiguous. Germline-derived CDR1 and CDR2 are MDHEN and SYDVKM. CDR3 length equals 12 residues. With 3 bases removed from V and 6 bases from J, the gap between germline ends came to 9 bases. The CDR3 is CASSLVPGEQYF. DNA for the CDR3: TGTGCCAGCAGTTTGGTCCCCGGCGAGCAGTACTTC.

The sample holds one count of this clone. The chain recombines TRBV5-1 with TRBJ1-2; TRBD1 is a possible D gene (5 bases). The CDR3 has 13 residues. Germline loops: CDR1 SGHRS, CDR2 YFSETQ. The V end lost 2 bases, the J end lost 3 bases, and 8 bases lay between the germline ends. CDR3 sequence (DNA): TGCGCCAGCAGCTTAGGAGGGGACTATGGCTACACCTTC. This translates into CASSLGGDYGYTF.

This clone is a singleton in its sample. The chain carries TRBV5-5 and TRBJ2-7; TRBD2 aligns across 7 bases. Germline V gene lookup returns CDR1 SGHKS and CDR2 YYEKEE (reference sequence). The junction had 2 bases not matched to a gene; V was cut back by 4 bases and J by 1 base. The CDR3 is made up of 13 amino acids. CDR3 nucleotide sequence: TGTGCCAGCAGCACGGGGGGATCCTACGAGCAGTACTTC. This gives the protein CASSTGGSYEQYF.